What follows are 16 T cell receptor beta chains derived from one specimen sequenced in a study of CD8+ T cells in alopecia areata. The treatment denotes: oral pan-JAK inhibitor, 5-10 mg twice daily. cDNA reverse transcribed from extracted RNA served as the sequencing template. Here immunoSEQ multiplex PCR was the method, and the copy in TCRdb shows in-frame clones only, minus some. The sample holds fewer than 350,000 clones, roughly 64% seen once. This sample comprised CD4+ T cells sorted from blood, obtained at week 24, from a patient treated with tofacitinib. The receptors derive from a human donor with alopecia areata.

This clone was seen a few times. The J gene is TRBJ2-7, the V gene TRBV11-2; D is unresolved. Germline V gene lookup returns CDR1 SGHAT and CDR2 FQNNGV. The CDR3 is 11 amino acids. Between the trimmed V and J ends, which lost 0 bases and 4 bases, there was a span of 1 base. This CDR3 is CASSLEYEQYF. The CDR3 DNA sequence: TGTGCCAGCAGCTTAGAGTACGAGCAGTACTTC.

At least ten counts were recorded for this clone. The chain links TRBV28 to TRBJ1-6; D perhaps matches TRBD1 (6 bases). CDR1 and CDR2 (germline): MDHEN, SYDVKM. V lost 5 bases, J lost 10 bases, and 24 bases lay in between. CDR3 length: 17 residues. The CDR3 DNA sequence: TGTGCCAGCAGTCCCATTAAGGGGCAGGGGTCAGGCTCACCCCTCCACTTT. It encodes CASSPIKGQGSGSPLHF.

The V call is TRBV30, the J call TRBJ2-5; 8 bases are shared with TRBD2. Germline CDR1 reads GTSNPN; CDR2 reads SVGIG (reference sequence). Trimming at V came to 3 bases and at J to 4 bases, leaving 4 bases not matched to a gene. The CDR3 contains 13 residues. Here the CDR3 reads CAWSGGGLETQYF. Here the CDR3 DNA reads TGTGCCTGGAGCGGCGGGGGGCTAGAGACCCAGTACTTC.

The sample holds one count of this clone. The DNA for the CDR3 is TGCAGCGTTTCCTGGGAGTTAAGGGGTGGCTACACCTTC. Translated: CSVSWELRGGYTF. The genes are TRBV29-1 and TRBJ1-2, with D tentatively TRBD1 (5 bases). The length of the CDR3 is 13 residues. From germline, CDR1 is SQVTM and CDR2 ANQGSEA. V shed 5 bases and J shed 7 bases, with 17 bases lying between them.

The V call is TRBV5-1, the J call TRBJ2-1; TRBD2 aligns across 10 bases. J lost 5 bases, V lost 0 bases, and 5 bases had no gene match. Germline V gene data show CDR1 as SGHRS and CDR2 as YFSETQ. The CDR3 totals 16 residues. CDR3 sequence: CASSLERTSGDNEQFF. CDR3 nucleotide sequence: TGCGCCAGCAGCTTGGAAAGGACTAGCGGCGACAATGAGCAGTTCTTC.

For this clone: The sample has other DNA sequences that encode this CDR3 too. The gene calls are TRBV30 and TRBJ1-2; the D gene is possibly TRBD1 (6 bases). With 0 bases removed from V and 4 bases from J, the gap between germline ends came to 9 bases. The CDR3 has 13 residues. Germline loops: CDR1 GTSNPN, CDR2 SVGIG (reference sequence). This CDR3 is CAWSVQGSYGYTF. CDR3 nucleotide sequence: TGTGCCTGGAGTGTGCAGGGGAGCTATGGCTACACCTTC.

This chain joins TRBV30 and TRBJ1-2, with D uncertain. The germline V gene has CDR1 GTSNPN and CDR2 SVGIG (reference sequence). This CDR3 comprises 13 residues. Trimming took 2 bases from V and 4 from J, leaving 11 bases between them. The CDR3 DNA reads as TGTGCCTGGAGTAAGAATTCAGGCTATGGCTACACCTTC. Encoded protein: CAWSKNSGYGYTF.

There are a few counts of this clone. This rearrangement joins TRBV5-1 to TRBJ1-6; 8 bases line up with TRBD1. Germline CDR1 is SGHRS and CDR2 is YFSETQ. Trimming at V came to 2 bases and at J to 6 bases, leaving 1 base not matched to a gene. CDR3 length: 14 residues. The DNA for the CDR3 is TGCGCCAGCAGCTTAGACAGGGGTAATTCACCCCTCCACTTT. Protein sequence: CASSLDRGNSPLHF.

This chain joins TRBV29-1 and TRBJ2-1; 12 bases line up with TRBD2. Per the germline V gene, CDR1 is SQVTM and CDR2 is ANQGSEA. The CDR3 has 15 residues. Trimming at V came to 2 bases and at J to 5 bases, leaving 4 bases not matched to a gene. In DNA, the CDR3 is TGCAGCGTTGAACTAGCGGGGGGGCCCGACAATGAGCAGTTCTTC. Translating it yields CSVELAGGPDNEQFF.

V and J are TRBV2 and TRBJ1-1; D may be TRBD1 (6 bases). V was shortened by 5 bases and J by 3 bases, with 13 bases between the two germline ends. Per the germline V gene, CDR1 is SNHLY and CDR2 is FYNNEI. The CDR3 spans 14 residues. The CDR3 DNA reads TGTGCCAGCAGTCTACAGGGAGGTTACACTGAAGCTTTCTTT. It is translated as CASSLQGGYTEAFF.

The rearrangement joins TRBV7-2 to TRBJ2-1, with 9 bases aligning to TRBD2. V lost 6 bases to trimming and J lost 3 bases; unmatched junction nucleotides: 6. This CDR3 comprises 15 residues. Germline lookup yields CDR1 SGHTA and CDR2 FQGNSA. The CDR3 sequence is CASSLSGGNYNEQFF. In DNA, the CDR3 is TGTGCCAGCAGTCTTAGCGGGGGCAACTACAATGAGCAGTTCTTC.

The gene calls are TRBV6-5 and TRBJ2-7; D is possibly TRBD2 (5 bases). Germline-derived CDR1 and CDR2 are MNHEY and SVGAGI. Between the trimmed V and J ends, which lost 2 bases and 7 bases, there was a span of 21 bases. CDR3 length: 16 amino acids. CDR3: CASSYATPGLPAEQYF. The CDR3 DNA follows: TGTGCCAGCAGTTACGCCACCCCTGGACTTCCCGCAGAGCAGTACTTC.

This clone was seen a few times. The chain carries TRBV2 and TRBJ2-2; no definite D call. CDR1 SNHLY and CDR2 FYNNEI come from the germline V gene. Trimming removed 1 base at V and 1 base at J, with 7 bases between. This CDR3 contains 15 residues. In nucleotides, the CDR3 is TGTGCCAGCAGTGAAGTAGCCAGGAACACCGGGGAGCTGTTTTTT. It yields the protein CASSEVARNTGELFF.

The chain employs TRBV30 and TRBJ2-5; D unclear. The CDR3 sequence is 13 residues long. Trimming left V 0 bases short and J 0 bases short, with 5 bases between. Germline V gene data show CDR1 as GTSNPN and CDR2 as SVGIG (reference sequence). CDR3: CAWSVEYQETQYF. Written as DNA, the CDR3 is TGTGCCTGGAGTGTTGAGTACCAAGAGACCCAGTACTTC.

This CDR3 is CASSQTGFDQPQHF. DNA of the CDR3: TGTGCCAGCAGCCAGACAGGGTTCGATCAGCCCCAGCATTTT. The J gene is TRBJ1-5, the V gene TRBV5-6; TRBD1 agrees at 7 bases. The ends lost 4 bases at V and 5 bases at J; junction bases unmatched: 6. The CDR3 covers 14 residues. Germline assignment: CDR1 SGHDT and CDR2 YYEEEE.

This clone was observed a handful of times. This chain joins TRBV4-1 and TRBJ1-1, with 10 positions matching TRBD1. The CDR3 sequence is 14 residues long. Per the germline V gene, CDR1 is MGHRA and CDR2 is YSYEKL. The junction had 4 bases not matched to a gene; V was cut back by 4 bases and J by 5 bases. The CDR3 coding sequence is TGCGCCAGCAGCCCGGGACAGGGGAAGACTGAAGCTTTCTTT. Residues: CASSPGQGKTEAFF.